This TCR beta chain stems from a study of blood T cell repertoires in COVID-19. Across the whole study: Sources were T cells, B-cell-depleted T cells, or PBMCs; the material itself was cDNA or gDNA.

Original processing notes: The assay estimated nucleated cells by amplifying reference gene primers. The data were produced by immunoSEQ multiplex PCR, yet TCRdb's version contains in-frame clones alone and is incomplete. The DNA was the basis for D and trimming; V, J and clone size are from that table. Among fewer than 70,000 clones, over 70% were seen once, and the ten largest hold about 2.4%. The V and J ends lost 7 bases and 8 bases, in that order; junction bases with no gene match: 13. The V gene's germline CDR1 is SQVTM and CDR2 ANQGSEA. The CDR3 totals 13 residues. This sequence was found in a human donor in a cohort sampled during active COVID-19. The V gene is TRBV29-1, the J gene TRBJ1-1, with 7 bases identical to TRBD1. The sample taken for sequencing was peripheral blood. The CDR3 protein is CSAARDRAKEAFF. Written as DNA, the CDR3 is TGCAGCGCAGCGAGAGACAGGGCTAAAGAAGCTTTCTTT.